Shown below are 6 T cell receptor beta chains from a single sample sequenced in a study of T cells after yellow fever vaccination (dated by TCRdb to between 2018 and 2021). Taken with the paper, the label for treatment or condition translates to: live attenuated yellow fever vaccine strain. The library was produced with 5' RACE. Reads for this sample came from an Illumina HiSeq 2500. Using fastp at Q25 and MiXCR, TCRdb reprocessed the public reads and kept productive beta chains. For every CDR3 protein sequence, its rows merge into one entry that carries the most common genes and DNA. The sample table contains approximately 550,000 distinct CDR3 sequences; only one count was recorded for less than 20% of them. In total, the top ten clones hold 14% of the sample. This specimen was PBMCs, taken 15 days after the yellow fever booster vaccination. These receptors all come from a man aged 25 to 40 who received the YFV17D yellow fever vaccine.

V usage is TRBV20-1 and J usage is TRBJ2-6, with D uncertain. CDR3 length: 12 amino acids. Germline V gene sequence: CDR1 DFQATT, CDR2 SNEGSKA (reference sequence). Trimming left V 4 bases short and J 1 base short, with 2 bases between. The CDR3 bases are TGCAGTGCTATATCTGGGGCCAACGTCCTGACTTTC. This sequence encodes CSAISGANVLTF.

The V and J genes are TRBV27 and TRBJ2-1; D gene uncertain. CDR3 length: 15 residues. V lost 2 bases and J 0 bases, leaving 8 bases between the germline ends. Germline CDR1 and CDR2: MNHEY and SMNVEV (reference sequence). The CDR3 sequence: CASSLGLDSYNEQFF. The CDR3 DNA follows: TGTGCCAGCAGTTTAGGCCTCGACTCCTACAATGAGCAGTTCTTC.

This clonotype was seen many times. The rearrangement links TRBV18 to TRBJ1-6; no definite D call. This CDR3 contains 14 residues. Trimming stripped 4 bases from V and 6 bases from J, with 10 bases between. Per the germline V gene, CDR1 is KGHSH and CDR2 is LQKENI. This chain's CDR3 is CASSQQSLNSPLHF. The DNA for the CDR3 is TGTGCCAGCTCACAACAGAGCCTTAATTCACCCCTCCACTTT.

The chain has TRBV2 and TRBJ2-7, with a tentative D call TRBD2 (6 bases). V was clipped by 2 bases and J by 3 bases, with 14 bases between them. Germline CDR1 is SNHLY and CDR2 is FYNNEI. The CDR3 is 15 residues long. The CDR3 DNA sequence: TGTGCCAGCAGTGAATTACCCCTGGAGGGCTACGAGCAGTACTTC. Its protein is CASSELPLEGYEQYF.

The genes are TRBV7-2 and TRBJ1-2, with 11 bases fitting TRBD1. This CDR3 region has 14 residues. V trimming: 7 bases; J trimming: 6 bases; junction bases outside the gene matches: 7. Germline V gene data show CDR1 as SGHTA and CDR2 as FQGNSA. The CDR3 sequence is CASTKDRGPDGYTF. The CDR3 DNA follows: TGTGCCAGCACCAAGGACAGGGGGCCCGATGGCTACACCTTC. The variable domain in full, completed from reference TRBV7-2 and TRBJ1-2, reads GAGVSQSPSNKVTEKGKDVELRCDPISGHTALYWYRQSLGQGLEFLIYFQGNSAPDKSGLPSDRFSAERTGGSVSTLTIQRTQQEDSAVYLCASTKDRGPDGYTFGSGTRLTVV.

The rearrangement links TRBV10-2 to TRBJ2-7; 10 nucleotides align to TRBD2. The V gene end was trimmed by 8 bases and the J gene end by 2 bases; junction bases not matched to a gene: 12. Germline assignment: CDR1 WSHSY and CDR2 SAAADI. The CDR3 spans 16 residues. The DNA for the CDR3 is TGCGCCAGCGAAGCGGAGAAGCGGGGGGGGGCCTACGAGCAGTACTTC. The encoded protein is CASEAEKRGGAYEQYF.